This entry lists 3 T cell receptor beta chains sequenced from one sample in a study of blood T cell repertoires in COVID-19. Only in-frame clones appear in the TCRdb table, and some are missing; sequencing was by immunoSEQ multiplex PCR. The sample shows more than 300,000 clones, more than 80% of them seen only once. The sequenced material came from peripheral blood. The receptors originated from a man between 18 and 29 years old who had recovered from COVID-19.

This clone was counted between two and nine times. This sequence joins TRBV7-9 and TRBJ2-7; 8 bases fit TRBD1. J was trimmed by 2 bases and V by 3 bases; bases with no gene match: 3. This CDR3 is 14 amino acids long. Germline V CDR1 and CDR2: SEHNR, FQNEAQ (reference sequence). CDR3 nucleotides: TGTGCCAGCAGCTTTGGACAGGGCCCCTACGAGCAGTACTTC. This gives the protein CASSFGQGPYEQYF.

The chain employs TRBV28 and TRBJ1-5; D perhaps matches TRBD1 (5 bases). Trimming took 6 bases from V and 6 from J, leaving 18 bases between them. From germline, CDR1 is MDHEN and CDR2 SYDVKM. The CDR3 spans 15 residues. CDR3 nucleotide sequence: TGTGCCAGCAGGTCACTTGGGGTCCAGGGTCAGCCCCAGCATTTT. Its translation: CASRSLGVQGQPQHF. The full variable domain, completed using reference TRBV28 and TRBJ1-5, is DVKVTQSSRYLVKRTGEKVFLECVQDMDHENMFWYRQDPGLGLRLIYFSYDVKMKEKGDIPEGYSVSREKKERFSLILESASTNQTSMYLCASRSLGVQGQPQHFGDGTRLSIL.

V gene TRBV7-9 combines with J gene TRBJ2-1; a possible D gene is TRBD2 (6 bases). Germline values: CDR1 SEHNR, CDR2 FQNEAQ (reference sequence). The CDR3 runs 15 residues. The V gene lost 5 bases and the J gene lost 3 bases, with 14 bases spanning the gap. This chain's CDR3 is CASSRGTWDYNEQFF. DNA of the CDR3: TGTGCCAGCAGCCGCGGGACCTGGGACTACAATGAGCAGTTCTTC.